Below are 28 T cell receptor beta chains sequenced from a single sample in a study of T cell responses to AZD1222 COVID-19 vaccine. Assay used: immunoSEQ multiplex PCR; TCRdb lists only in-frame clones, some missing. The sample records about 76,000 clones, over 65% being singletons. This specimen was peripheral blood, taken 28 days after the second dose of the MenACWY control vaccine. All receptors come from an adult who received the MenACWY meningococcal vaccine as a control.

The V call is TRBV4-2, the J call TRBJ1-2, with a possible D match to TRBD1 (5 bases). Per germline, CDR1 LGHNA and CDR2 YNFKEQ. CDR3 length: 13 amino acids. Trimming took 3 bases from V and 7 from J, leaving 12 bases between them. CDR3 nucleotides: TGTGCCAGCAGCCAGGGGTGGGACGGTGGCTACACCTTC. Amino acids: CASSQGWDGGYTF.

The chain joins TRBV2 to TRBJ2-7, with a weak D call TRBD2 (6 bases). V lost 5 bases and J lost 4, with 18 bases in between. This CDR3 contains 15 residues. CDR1 SNHLY and CDR2 FYNNEI come from the germline V gene. The CDR3 sequence is CASSKTPGVLYEQYF. The CDR3 coding sequence is TGTGCCAGCAGTAAAACTCCGGGGGTCCTGTACGAGCAGTACTTC.

V gene TRBV7-2 combines with J gene TRBJ1-5, with D possibly TRBD1 on 5 matching bases. The CDR3 is 15 residues long. V was cut by 2 bases and J by 8 bases, with 16 bases left in between. Germline V gene data show CDR1 as SGHTA and CDR2 as FQGNSA. The CDR3 sequence is CASSLSGGSGKPQHF. The DNA of the CDR3 is TGTGCCAGCAGCTTAAGCGGGGGTAGCGGTAAGCCCCAGCATTTT.

The chain couples TRBV5-1 to TRBJ2-1; D tentatively fits TRBD1 or TRBD2 (6 bases each). This CDR3 region has 16 residues. The germline V and J ends were trimmed by 0 bases and 5 bases, with 15 bases remaining between them. Per the germline V gene, CDR1 is SGHRS and CDR2 is YFSETQ. CDR3 in amino acids: CASSLVGGARNNEQFF. CDR3 coding DNA: TGCGCCAGCAGCTTGGTCGGGGGCGCCCGGAACAATGAGCAGTTCTTC.

The genes are TRBV6-5 and TRBJ1-2; possibly TRBD1 for D (6 bases). The CDR3 has 16 residues. The germline CDR1 and CDR2 sequences are MNHEY and SVGAGI. V lost 0 bases, J lost 7 bases, and 18 bases lay in between. The CDR3: CASSYSSQGGPRGYTF. CDR3 DNA sequence: TGTGCCAGCAGTTACTCGAGTCAAGGGGGGCCTCGTGGCTACACCTTC.

The J gene is TRBJ1-6, the V gene TRBV4-1; D unresolved. Deletions cut 0 bases from V and 8 bases from J, with 11 bases between. Germline loops: CDR1 MGHRA, CDR2 YSYEKL. The length of the CDR3 is 15 residues. The CDR3 here is CASSQDQGSYSPLHF. The CDR3 DNA is TGCGCCAGCAGCCAAGATCAAGGATCTTATTCACCCCTCCACTTT.

V usage is TRBV2 and J usage is TRBJ1-4; unclear D gene. Germline V gene data show CDR1 as SNHLY and CDR2 as FYNNEI. Trimming left V 5 bases short and J 5 bases short, with 12 bases between. This CDR3 is 14 amino acids long. The CDR3: CASSPGLPNEKLFF. The DNA of the CDR3 is TGTGCCAGCAGTCCGGGCCTCCCAAATGAAAAACTGTTTTTT.

This rearrangement joins TRBV18 to TRBJ1-5, with TRBD1 as a possible D gene (6 bases). The CDR3 is made up of 15 amino acids. The V gene lost 6 bases and the J gene lost 6 bases, with 18 bases spanning the gap. CDR1 and CDR2 from the germline V gene are KGHSH and LQKENI. CDR3 in amino acids: CASSPVGGAAQPQHF. CDR3 bases: TGTGCCAGCTCCCCCGTCGGGGGGGCGGCTCAGCCCCAGCATTTT. Using reference TRBV18 and TRBJ1-5 for the parts outside the CDR3, the full variable domain is NAGVMQNPRHLVRRRGQEARLRCSPMKGHSHVYWYRQLPEEGLKFMVYLQKENIIDESGMPKERFSAEFPKEGPSILRIQQVVRGDSAAYFCASSPVGGAAQPQHFGDGTRLSIL.

The J gene is TRBJ1-1, the V gene TRBV18; possible D gene TRBD1, 6 bases. V shed 4 bases and J shed 4 bases, with 19 bases lying between them. The CDR3 has 16 amino acids. Germline assignment: CDR1 KGHSH and CDR2 LQKENI. The CDR3 loop reads CASSLNPNRVGTEAFF. CDR3 sequence (DNA): TGTGCCAGCTCACTGAATCCCAACAGGGTCGGCACTGAAGCTTTCTTT.

V and J are TRBV7-2 and TRBJ1-3, with D hard to call. Germline CDR1 SGHTA, CDR2 FQGNSA. V lost 2 bases to trimming and J lost 4 bases, with 6 bases between them. CDR3 size: 13 residues. The CDR3 DNA reads TGTGCCAGCAGCTTATCCGTGGGAAACACCATATATTTT. Amino acid sequence: CASSLSVGNTIYF.

The chain carries TRBV10-3 and TRBJ1-3; 8 positions match TRBD1. Germline V gene sequence: CDR1 ENHRY, CDR2 SYGVKD. The junction had 2 bases not matched to a gene; V was cut back by 5 bases and J by 8 bases. The CDR3 sequence is 12 residues long. The CDR3 reads CAISRDRHTIYF. CDR3 bases: TGTGCCATCAGTCGGGACAGGCACACCATATATTTT.

Written as DNA, the CDR3 is TGTGCCACCGCACCGCAGGGATTTCATCAGCCCCAGCATTTT. Translating it yields CATAPQGFHQPQHF. The genes are TRBV27 and TRBJ1-5, with D perhaps TRBD1 (5 bases). The V gene lost 10 bases and the J gene lost 5 bases, with 18 bases spanning the gap. The CDR3 spans 14 residues. The germline gives CDR1 MNHEY, CDR2 SMNVEV (reference sequence).

The chain couples TRBV7-9 to TRBJ2-1, with 7 bases matching TRBD2. V gave up 7 bases and J gave up 10 bases; unmatched junction bases: 19. The CDR3 contains 16 residues. From germline, CDR1 is SEHNR and CDR2 FQNEAQ (reference sequence). This chain's CDR3 is CASTRSGGSGSWEQFF. In DNA form, the CDR3 reads TGTGCCAGCACGCGATCGGGGGGAAGCGGGTCTTGGGAGCAGTTCTTC.

This clone was seen a few times. The CDR3 protein is CAWSVKVGHEQYF. The CDR3 bases are TGTGCCTGGAGTGTAAAGGTGGGGCACGAGCAGTACTTC. The V gene is TRBV30, the J gene TRBJ2-7, with a tentative D call TRBD1 (5 bases). The ends were cut back, 0 bases at V and 5 bases at J, with 11 bases in the middle. The germline V gene has CDR1 GTSNPN and CDR2 SVGIG (reference sequence). The CDR3 contains 13 residues. Together with reference TRBV30 and TRBJ2-7, the CDR3 gives the full variable domain: SQTIHQWPATLVQPVGSPLSLECTVEGTSNPNLYWYRQAAGRGLQLLFYSVGIGQISSEVPQNLSASRPQDRQFILSSKKLLLSDSGFYLCAWSVKVGHEQYFGPGTRLTVT.

J is TRBJ2-1 and V is TRBV13; 8 positions agree with TRBD2. CDR3 length equals 14 residues. Germline V lookup: CDR1 PRHDT, CDR2 FYEKMQ (reference sequence). Trimming removed 0 bases from V and 5 bases from J; junction bases left unmatched: 0. The CDR3 DNA reads as TGTGCCAGCAGCTTAGGACTAGCGGACAATGAGCAGTTCTTC. It yields the protein CASSLGLADNEQFF.

V and J are TRBV5-4 and TRBJ1-1, with D perhaps TRBD1 (6 bases). V was clipped by 3 bases and J by 1 base, with 10 bases between them. Germline CDR1 SGHNT, CDR2 YYREEE (reference sequence). This CDR3 comprises 14 residues. The CDR3 sequence: CASSWEGGNTEAFF. The DNA for the CDR3 is TGTGCCAGCAGCTGGGAGGGGGGGAACACTGAAGCTTTCTTT.

In its sample, this clone was seen a few times. V is TRBV30 and J is TRBJ1-1, with a weak D call TRBD1 (5 bases). The length of the CDR3 is 13 residues. Germline CDR1 is GTSNPN and CDR2 is SVGIG (reference sequence). V lost 4 bases and J lost 3, with 12 bases in between. The CDR3 DNA reads as TGTGCCTGGAAAATGGGGGACCACACTGAAGCTTTCTTT. It translates to CAWKMGDHTEAFF.

This clone was observed once. This rearrangement joins TRBV7-2 to TRBJ2-1; 10 bases line up with TRBD2. The CDR3 has 15 residues. Germline V gives CDR1 SGHTA, CDR2 FQGNSA. After removal of 0 bases from V and 13 bases from J, the junction contained 9 bases not matched to a gene. The CDR3 DNA reads as TGTGCCAGCAGCTTAGCGGGGGTAGCGGGGGGCCCACAGTTCTTC. Amino acids: CASSLAGVAGGPQFF.

Here the CDR3 reads CAWSIGTGGTF. The CDR3 coding sequence is TGTGCCTGGAGTATCGGGACAGGGGGGACCTTC. The V and J genes are TRBV30 and TRBJ1-2; 11 bases match TRBD1. The CDR3 runs to 11 residues. The V and J ends lost 2 bases and 14 bases, in that order; junction bases with no gene match: 4. Per germline, CDR1 GTSNPN and CDR2 SVGIG (reference sequence).

This clone was found a few times. The chain is built from TRBV30 and TRBJ2-5, with TRBD2 identical over 13 bases. Unmatched junction bases numbered 5, after V lost 3 bases and J lost 4 bases. Germline CDR1 is GTSNPN and CDR2 is SVGIG (reference sequence). CDR3 length: 15 amino acids. CDR3 bases: TGTGCCTGGAGCCCCGGACTAGCGGGAGTAGAGACCCAGTACTTC. Translated: CAWSPGLAGVETQYF.

The rearrangement joins TRBV25-1 to TRBJ1-4; possibly TRBD1 for D (5 bases). Trimming stripped 9 bases from V and 4 bases from J, with 12 bases between. CDR3 size: 13 residues. The germline gives CDR1 MGHDK, CDR2 SYGVNS. This CDR3 reads CASRPGRNEKLFF. The CDR3 bases are TGTGCCAGTCGCCCGGGGCGTAATGAAAAACTGTTTTTT. Full variable domain (rest looked up from reference TRBV25-1 and TRBJ1-4): EADIYQTPRYLVIGTGKKITLECSQTMGHDKMYWYQQDPGMELHLIHYSYGVNSTEKGDLSSESTVSRIRTEHFPLTLESARPSHTSQYLCASRPGRNEKLFFGSGTQLSVL.

A few counts support this clone. This sequence joins TRBV5-1 and TRBJ1-4; D unclear. Germline-derived CDR1 and CDR2 are SGHRS and YFSETQ. With 2 bases removed from V and 2 bases from J, the gap between germline ends came to 10 bases. CDR3 length: 15 amino acids. The CDR3 nucleotides read TGCGCCAGCAGCTTTGGGGTTGGGACTAATGAAAAACTGTTTTTT. Translation gives CASSFGVGTNEKLFF.

The rearrangement links TRBV15 to TRBJ2-7; a possible D gene is TRBD1 (6 bases). Germline V gene lookup returns CDR1 LNHNV and CDR2 YYDKDF (reference sequence). The CDR3 runs 14 residues. Trimming shortened V by 1 base and J by 2 bases, and 9 bases separated the two germline ends. The CDR3 DNA follows: TGTGCCACCAGCAGAGGGCCAGGGGCCTACGAGCAGTACTTC. Translating it yields CATSRGPGAYEQYF.

The CDR3 loop reads CASSLSGGQDTQYF. CDR3 bases: TGTGCCAGCAGCCTTAGCGGGGGCCAGGATACGCAGTATTTT. The chain combines TRBV3-1 (or the pseudogene TRBV3-2) with TRBJ2-3; 9 nucleotides align to TRBD2. The ends lost 4 bases at V and 6 bases at J; junction bases unmatched: 5. Germline assignment: CDR1 LGHDT and CDR2 YNNKEL (reference sequence). There are 14 residues in the CDR3.

The table lists this clone with a few counts. The rearrangement links TRBV27 to TRBJ1-6; D unclear. The germline V and J ends were trimmed by 4 bases and 9 bases, with 7 bases remaining between them. The CDR3 spans 12 residues. CDR1 and CDR2 (germline): MNHEY, SMNVEV (reference sequence). CDR3 protein: CASSSRGSPLHF. Written as DNA, the CDR3 is TGTGCCAGCAGTTCACGAGGTTCACCCCTCCACTTT.

This clone was picked up many times. CDR3 region: CASTPGPGPYEQYF. The CDR3 coding sequence is TGTGCCAGCACTCCGGGCCCGGGACCCTACGAGCAGTACTTC. The chain carries TRBV28 and TRBJ2-7, with D tentatively TRBD1 or TRBD2 (5 bases each). Trimming removed 7 bases at V and 2 bases at J, with 15 bases between. CDR3 length: 14 amino acids. CDR1 is MDHEN and CDR2 is SYDVKM in the germline V gene.

This chain connects TRBV30 to TRBJ1-2, with TRBD1 matching 7 bases. The CDR3 runs 17 residues. J gave up 8 bases and V 1 base, and 19 bases lay outside the gene matches. Germline loops: CDR1 GTSNPN, CDR2 SVGIG (reference sequence). CDR3 residues: CAWSALGGQLERVGYTF. The DNA for the CDR3 is TGTGCCTGGAGTGCCCTAGGGGGCCAGTTGGAAAGGGTAGGCTACACCTTC.

The V and J genes are TRBV7-3 and TRBJ2-1; TRBD1 agrees at 7 bases. Trimming cost V 4 bases and J 8 bases; bases outside gene matches: 8. In germline, CDR1 is SGHTA, CDR2 FQGTGA. The CDR3 is 14 residues long. The CDR3 DNA reads as TGTGCCAGCAGCTCCCTCGACAGGGACGATGAGCAGTTCTTC. This sequence encodes CASSSLDRDDEQFF.